This T cell receptor beta chain emerged from a study of sequential checkpoint blockade in melanoma. Whole-study context: Arm A got nivolumab then ipilimumab; arm B the reverse, 1:1. Both treatment sequences were followed by maintenance nivolumab.

CDR1 and CDR2 from the germline V gene are MGHRA and YSYEKL. The J segment lost 4 bases and the V segment lost 4 bases, leaving 6 bases of the junction unmatched. The CDR3 totals 15 residues. Only in-frame clones appear in the TCRdb table, and some are missing; sequencing was by immunoSEQ multiplex PCR. This sample has about 22,000 clones, with around two thirds found just once. Treatment defined: randomized to nivolumab then ipilimumab (arm A) or the reverse (arm B). None of the patients previously received DNA-damaging chemotherapy. Live CD3+CD8+ CD19− CD56− cells were sorted from PBMCs. The TCR sequence derives from a human donor with melanoma. V is TRBV4-1 and J is TRBJ2-1, with 8 nucleotides matching TRBD1. The specimen was CD8+ T cells sorted from blood (inferred from file names), collected from a patient given nivolumab and ipilimumab in sequence. The CDR3 loop is CASSPGQGLYNEQFF. The CDR3 nucleotides are TGCGCCAGCAGCCCCGGACAGGGTCTTTACAATGAGCAGTTCTTC.